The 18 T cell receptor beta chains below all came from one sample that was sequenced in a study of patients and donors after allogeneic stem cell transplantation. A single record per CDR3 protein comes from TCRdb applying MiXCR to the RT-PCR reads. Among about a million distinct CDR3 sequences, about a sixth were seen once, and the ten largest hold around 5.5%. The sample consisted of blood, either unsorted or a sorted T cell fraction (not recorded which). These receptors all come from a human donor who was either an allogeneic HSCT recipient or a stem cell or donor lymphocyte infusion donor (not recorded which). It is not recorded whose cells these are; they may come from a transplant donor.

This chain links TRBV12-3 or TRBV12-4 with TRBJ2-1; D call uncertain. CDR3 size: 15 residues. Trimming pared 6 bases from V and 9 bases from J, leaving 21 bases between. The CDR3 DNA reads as TGTGCCAGCAGGCTTCGGGTATTAGCCGATGGTGAGCAGTTCTTC. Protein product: CASRLRVLADGEQFF.

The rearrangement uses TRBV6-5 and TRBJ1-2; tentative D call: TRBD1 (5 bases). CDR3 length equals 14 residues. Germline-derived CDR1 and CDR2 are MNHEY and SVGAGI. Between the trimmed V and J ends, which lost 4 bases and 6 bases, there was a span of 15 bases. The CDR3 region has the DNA TGTGCCAGCAGTTCAGCAGGGAGAAGTGATGGCTACACCTTC. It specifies CASSSAGRSDGYTF.

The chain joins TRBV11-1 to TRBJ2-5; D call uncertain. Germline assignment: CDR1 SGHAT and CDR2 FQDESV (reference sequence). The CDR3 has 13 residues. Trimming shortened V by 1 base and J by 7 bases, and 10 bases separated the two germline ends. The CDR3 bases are TGTGCCAGCAGCTTAGAAGGCGATACGACCCAGTACTTC. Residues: CASSLEGDTTQYF. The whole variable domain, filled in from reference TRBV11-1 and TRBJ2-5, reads EAEVAQSPRYKITEKSQAVAFWCDPISGHATLYWYRQILGQGPELLVQFQDESVVDDSQLPKDRFSAERLKGVDSTLKIQPAELGDSAMYLCASSLEGDTTQYFGPGTRLLVL.

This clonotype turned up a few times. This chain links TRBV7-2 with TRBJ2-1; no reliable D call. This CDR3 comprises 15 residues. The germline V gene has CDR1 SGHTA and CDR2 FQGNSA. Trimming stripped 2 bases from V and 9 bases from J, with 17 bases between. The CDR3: CASSLRGRLLSEQFF. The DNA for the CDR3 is TGTGCCAGCAGCTTACGTGGCAGACTCCTTTCTGAGCAGTTCTTC.

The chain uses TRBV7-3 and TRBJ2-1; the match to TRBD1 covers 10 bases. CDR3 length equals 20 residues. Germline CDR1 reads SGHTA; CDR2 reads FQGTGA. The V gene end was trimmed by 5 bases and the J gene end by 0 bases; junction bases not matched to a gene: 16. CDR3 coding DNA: TGTGCCAGCAGCCACCGGGACAGGGGAACTTGGGGGAGCTCCTACAATGAGCAGTTCTTC. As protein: CASSHRDRGTWGSSYNEQFF. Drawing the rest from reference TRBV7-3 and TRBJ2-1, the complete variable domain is GAGVSQTPSNKVTEKGKYVELRCDPISGHTALYWYRQSLGQGPEFLIYFQGTGAADDSGLPNDRFFAVRPEGSVSTLKIQRTERGDSAVYLCASSHRDRGTWGSSYNEQFFGPGTRLTVL.

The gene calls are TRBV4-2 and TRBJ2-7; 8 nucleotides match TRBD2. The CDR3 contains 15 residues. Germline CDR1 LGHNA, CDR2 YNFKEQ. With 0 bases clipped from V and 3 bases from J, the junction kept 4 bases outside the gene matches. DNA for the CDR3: TGTGCCAGCAGCCAAGATCGGACTAGCATCTACGAGCAGTACTTC. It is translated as CASSQDRTSIYEQYF.

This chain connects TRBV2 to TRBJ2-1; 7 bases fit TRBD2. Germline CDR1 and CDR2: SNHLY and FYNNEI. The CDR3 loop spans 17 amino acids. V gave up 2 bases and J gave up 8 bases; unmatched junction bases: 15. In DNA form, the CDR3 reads TGTGCCAGCAGTGAACTATATTTGGCGGGAGAGTTCGATGAGCAGTTCTTC. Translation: CASSELYLAGEFDEQFF.

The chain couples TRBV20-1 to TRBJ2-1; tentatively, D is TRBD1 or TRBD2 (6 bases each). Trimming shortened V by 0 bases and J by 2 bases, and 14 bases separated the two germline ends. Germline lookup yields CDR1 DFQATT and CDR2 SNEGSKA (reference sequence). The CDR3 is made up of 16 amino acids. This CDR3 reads CSAREGGQSPYNEQFF. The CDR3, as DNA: TGCAGTGCTAGAGAAGGGGGGCAGAGCCCCTACAATGAGCAGTTCTTC.

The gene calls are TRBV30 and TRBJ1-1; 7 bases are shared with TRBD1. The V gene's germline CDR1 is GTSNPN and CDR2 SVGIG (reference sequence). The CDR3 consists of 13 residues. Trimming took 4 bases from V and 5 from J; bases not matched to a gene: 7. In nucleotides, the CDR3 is TGTGCCTGGAACAAGGGGGCGAAGACTGAAGCTTTCTTT. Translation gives CAWNKGAKTEAFF.

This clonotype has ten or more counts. CDR3: CASSLTPYQPYF. DNA of the CDR3: TGTGCCAGCAGTTTGACTCCCTATCAGCCGTATTTT. The chain has TRBV12-3 or TRBV12-4 and TRBJ2-3; D remains ambiguous. The V gene lost 3 bases and the J gene lost 14 bases, with 15 bases spanning the gap. CDR3 length equals 12 residues.

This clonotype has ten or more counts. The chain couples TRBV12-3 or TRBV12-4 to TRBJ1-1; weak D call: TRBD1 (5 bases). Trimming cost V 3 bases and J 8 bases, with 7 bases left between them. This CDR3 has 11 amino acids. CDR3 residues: CASSLRGEAFF. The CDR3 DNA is TGTGCCAGCAGTTTGAGGGGAGAAGCTTTCTTT.

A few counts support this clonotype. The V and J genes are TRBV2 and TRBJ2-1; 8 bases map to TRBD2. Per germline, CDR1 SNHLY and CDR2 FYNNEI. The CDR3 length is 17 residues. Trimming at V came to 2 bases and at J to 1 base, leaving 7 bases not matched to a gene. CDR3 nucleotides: TGTGCCAGCAGTGAACGGGGGGGGCCGAAATCCTACAATGAGCAGTTCTTC. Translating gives CASSERGGPKSYNEQFF.

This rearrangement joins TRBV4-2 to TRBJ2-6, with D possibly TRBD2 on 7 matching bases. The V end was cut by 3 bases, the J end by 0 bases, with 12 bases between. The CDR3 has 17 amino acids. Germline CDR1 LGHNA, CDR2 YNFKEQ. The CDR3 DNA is TGTGCCAGCAGCCAGCGGGGGCCTTCCTCTGGGGCCAACGTCCTGACTTTC. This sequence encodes CASSQRGPSSGANVLTF.

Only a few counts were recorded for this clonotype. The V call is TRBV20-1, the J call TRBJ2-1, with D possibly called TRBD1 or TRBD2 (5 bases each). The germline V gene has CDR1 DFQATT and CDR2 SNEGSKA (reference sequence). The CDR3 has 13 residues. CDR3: CSTNRDQHNEQFF. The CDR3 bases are TGCAGCACTAACCGGGACCAGCACAATGAGCAGTTCTTC.

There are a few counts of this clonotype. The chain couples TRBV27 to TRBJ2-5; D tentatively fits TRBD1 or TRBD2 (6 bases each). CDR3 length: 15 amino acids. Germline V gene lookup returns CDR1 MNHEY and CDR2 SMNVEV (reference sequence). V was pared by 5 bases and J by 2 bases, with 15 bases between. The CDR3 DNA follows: TGTGCCAGCAGTCCGATCCAGGGGAGGCAAGAGACCCAGTACTTC. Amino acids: CASSPIQGRQETQYF.

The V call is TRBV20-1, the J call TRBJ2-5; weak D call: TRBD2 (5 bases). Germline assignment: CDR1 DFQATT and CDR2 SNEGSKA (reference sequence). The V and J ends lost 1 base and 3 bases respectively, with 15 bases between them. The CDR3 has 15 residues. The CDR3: CSARVWTGDKETQYF. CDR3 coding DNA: TGCAGTGCTAGAGTGTGGACTGGGGATAAAGAGACCCAGTACTTC.

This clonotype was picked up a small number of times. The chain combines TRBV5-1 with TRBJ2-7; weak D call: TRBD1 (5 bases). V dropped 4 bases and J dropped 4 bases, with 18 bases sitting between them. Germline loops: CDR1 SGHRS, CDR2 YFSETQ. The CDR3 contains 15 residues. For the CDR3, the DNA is TGCGCCAGCAGCCCTGTAGTTAATGGGGCGTACGAGCAGTACTTC. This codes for CASSPVVNGAYEQYF.

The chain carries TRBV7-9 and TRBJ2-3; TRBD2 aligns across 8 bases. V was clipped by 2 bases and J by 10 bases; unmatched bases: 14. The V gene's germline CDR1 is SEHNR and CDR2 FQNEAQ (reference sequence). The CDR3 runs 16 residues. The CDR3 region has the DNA TGTGCCAGCAGCTTACCCCCCGCGGGGGGCCCTTCAGCGCAGTATTTT. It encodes CASSLPPAGGPSAQYF.